This T cell receptor beta chain was profiled in a study of regulatory T cells in long-lasting Graves disease. Construction of the TCR beta libraries employed iRepertoire HTBI primers in conjunction with Arm-PCR of CDR3 regions. Per the study methods: Throughout the samples, researchers identified about 56 TRBV and some 14 TRBJ segments. TCRdb reprocessed the multiplex PCR reads via MiXCR and lists one record per CDR3 protein. The V and J calls reflect TCRdb's pipeline rather than the authors' work. The sample records a few hundred thousand distinct CDR3 sequences, roughly 23% being singletons. This clonotype was observed a few times. Time point indicated: persistent/refractory GD, antithyroid drugs over 5 years with positive TRAb. PBMCs were the source of the RNA used for TCR sequencing. CDR3 length equals 15 residues. Trimming removed 1 base at V and 4 bases at J, with 10 bases between. The germline gives CDR1 SGHTA, CDR2 FQGNSA.

J is TRBJ2-2 and V is TRBV7-2; the D gene is possibly TRBD1 (5 bases). This sequence was found in a female donor with Graves disease. Source: peripheral blood mononuclear cells (PBMCs), taken when the disease was refractory, from a patient treated with antithyroid drugs. The CDR3 here is CASSLVTAFTGELFF. CDR3 sequence (DNA): TGTGCCAGCAGCTTAGTGACAGCATTCACCGGGGAGCTGTTTTTT.